These 10 T cell receptor beta chains were all obtained from the same sample, sequenced in a study of cytomegalovirus exposure and HLA in healthy donors. 13 Jbeta primers and 60 Vbeta primers were used for the PCR. Only in-frame clones appear in the TCRdb table, and some are missing; sequencing was by immunoSEQ multiplex PCR. The sample carries fewer than 200,000 clones, roughly 80% recorded once. What was sequenced was PBMCs. These receptor sequences come from a woman aged 18-30 years in good health and CMV-seronegative.

Comment on this clone: The sample contains more than one DNA sequence encoding this CDR3. The V gene is TRBV19, the J gene TRBJ1-4, with a tentative D call TRBD1 (5 bases). The CDR3 loop spans 12 amino acids. The V gene lost 1 base and the J gene lost 8 bases, with 5 bases spanning the gap. Per the germline V gene, CDR1 is LNHDA and CDR2 is SQIVND (reference sequence). The CDR3 reads CASSIAGEKLFF. In DNA, the CDR3 is TGTGCCAGTAGTATAGCAGGGGAAAAACTGTTTTTT.

J is TRBJ2-5 and V is TRBV28, with 7 bases matching TRBD1. CDR3 size: 15 residues. Germline V gene data show CDR1 as MDHEN and CDR2 as SYDVKM. With 6 bases clipped from V and 5 bases from J, the junction kept 12 bases outside the gene matches. CDR3: CASSFSTGILETQYF. The CDR3 nucleotides are TGTGCCAGCAGCTTTTCGACAGGGATATTGGAGACCCAGTACTTC.

This clone showed up just once. The chain is built from TRBV19 and TRBJ1-2, with TRBD1 as a possible D gene (6 bases). The V end lost 6 bases, the J end lost 3 bases, and 23 bases lay between the germline ends. This CDR3 is 17 amino acids long. Germline CDR1 is LNHDA and CDR2 is SQIVND (reference sequence). The chain's CDR3 is CASRRYDRSNPYYGYTF. CDR3 nucleotides: TGTGCCAGTAGACGATATGACAGGTCCAATCCATACTATGGCTACACCTTC.

This chain joins TRBV18 and TRBJ1-5; 9 nucleotides match TRBD1. The CDR3 has 16 amino acids. CDR1 KGHSH and CDR2 LQKENI come from the germline V gene. The trim removed 5 bases at V and 1 base at J, leaving 6 bases unmatched. The chain's CDR3 is CASSAPQGASNQPQHF. The CDR3 nucleotides are TGTGCCAGCTCAGCCCCACAGGGGGCGAGCAATCAGCCCCAGCATTTT.

V and J are TRBV19 and TRBJ2-7; 14 nucleotides match TRBD2. CDR3 length: 15 amino acids. CDR1 and CDR2 from the germline V gene are LNHDA and SQIVND (reference sequence). With 4 bases clipped from V and 4 bases from J, the junction kept 3 bases outside the gene matches. The CDR3 protein is CASSTGTSGSYEQYF. CDR3 nucleotide sequence: TGTGCCAGTAGTACCGGGACTAGCGGGAGTTACGAGCAGTACTTC.

The chain recombines TRBV29-1 with TRBJ2-7, with 9 bases that match TRBD1. Losses at the gene ends were 4 bases for V and 4 bases for J; bases not matched to a gene: 5. Germline loops: CDR1 SQVTM, CDR2 ANQGSEA. This CDR3 spans 13 amino acids. CDR3 sequence (DNA): TGCAGCGTTGTCGGGACAGGGAGATACGAGCAGTACTTC. Translated, it gives CSVVGTGRYEQYF.

This sequence joins TRBV30 and TRBJ2-1; 7 bases are shared with TRBD2. Germline CDR1 GTSNPN, CDR2 SVGIG (reference sequence). CDR3 length: 11 amino acids. DNA for the CDR3: TGTGCATGGGAGCGGGGCAATGAGCAGTTCTTC. It codes for CAWERGNEQFF.

This chain joins TRBV2 and TRBJ1-3; possible D gene TRBD1, 5 bases. This CDR3 spans 16 amino acids. Germline CDR1 is SNHLY and CDR2 is FYNNEI. Trimming cost V 5 bases and J 2 bases, with 16 bases left between them. As DNA, the CDR3 is TGTGCCAGCAGTACTCAGGGACTCCAGGCTGGAAACACCATATATTTT. Translation gives CASSTQGLQAGNTIYF.

This rearrangement joins TRBV7-6 to TRBJ2-1, with TRBD2 as a possible D gene (6 bases). In germline, CDR1 is SGHVS, CDR2 FNYEAQ. The CDR3 has 16 amino acids. V was trimmed by 1 base and J by 3 bases, leaving 13 bases between them. The CDR3 coding sequence is TGTGCCAGCAGCTTAGTCTTACCTAGCGTCTACAATGAGCAGTTCTTC. Its protein product is CASSLVLPSVYNEQFF.

The rearrangement links TRBV6-6 to TRBJ1-1, with D tentatively TRBD1 (5 bases). The CDR3 spans 13 residues. Between the trimmed V and J ends, which lost 6 bases and 4 bases, there was a span of 12 bases. Germline assignment: CDR1 MNHNY and CDR2 SVGAGI (reference sequence). CDR3 sequence (DNA): TGTGCCAGCAGCTCCGGTAGGGGCACTGAAGCTTTCTTT. It specifies CASSSGRGTEAFF.